This T cell receptor beta chain was observed in a study of cytomegalovirus exposure and HLA in healthy donors. Findings and caveats of the study: Confirmation was obtained in vitro that a few CMV-associated chains are specific for CMV antigens. Rarity held for most TCR sequences, but there were some public TCRs that occurred in many donors.

For this clone: The antigen remains unidentified. This sample also contains other DNA sequences that code for the same CDR3.

The trim removed 0 bases at V and 7 bases at J, leaving 1 base unmatched. The CDR3 runs to 13 residues. Germline lookup yields CDR1 SGDLS and CDR2 YYNGEE. This table comes from immunoSEQ multiplex PCR, and its TCRdb copy is limited to in-frame clones, with some not included. There are 110,000 or so clones in the sample; 88% occur only once, and approximately 2.3% lies in the top ten. What was sequenced was PBMCs. V is TRBV9 and J is TRBJ2-1; 7 nucleotides align to TRBD1. The origin of this receptor is a woman in her late teens or twenties in good health and CMV-seronegative. DNA of the CDR3: TGTGCCAGCAGCGTAGAGGGGGCGAATGAGCAGTTCTTC. As protein: CASSVEGANEQFF.